This record looks at one TCR beta chain sequence and its context. Authors' data handling: Nucleated cell number was recorded as an estimate derived from reference gene primer amplification. TCRdb's copy holds only in-frame clones and misses some; the assay was immunoSEQ multiplex PCR. V, J and clone size are those of that table, while D and trimming were read from the DNA. The sample lists approximately 210,000 clones, roughly 94% occurring once. Per germline, CDR1 SGDLS and CDR2 YYNGEE. V shed 6 bases and J shed 4 bases, with 22 bases lying between them. The CDR3 is 16 amino acids. This entry belongs to a study of blood T cell repertoires in COVID-19. Across the whole study: Acute and convalescent COVID-19 specimens originated in the United States, Italy and Spain. PBMCs, B-cell-depleted T cells, or T cells were the source of the cDNA or gDNA that made up the material.

The clonotype was recovered from a man aged 25 to 40 with acute or convalescent COVID-19. The J gene is TRBJ2-5, the V gene TRBV9, with a possible D match to TRBD2 (5 bases). Material for sequencing was peripheral blood. CDR3 sequence reads: CASILPERGIIETQYF. DNA of the CDR3: TGTGCCAGCATCCTCCCCGAGAGAGGGATAATAGAGACCCAGTACTTC.